This T cell receptor (beta chain) derives from a study of blood T cell repertoires in COVID-19. Sequencing was performed with immunoSEQ multiplex PCR; in TCRdb, only in-frame clones are kept and a portion is missing. In the table there are about 360,000 clones, around nine tenths of which are singletons. Germline V gene data show CDR1 as SGHRS and CDR2 as YFSETQ. This CDR3 is built from 13 residues. The J segment lost 6 bases and the V segment lost 4 bases, leaving 3 bases of the junction unmatched. Sequencing was carried out using peripheral blood. V gene TRBV5-1 combines with J gene TRBJ1-4; the match to TRBD1 covers 7 bases. The clonotype originates from a human donor in a cohort sampled during active COVID-19. The CDR3 spells CASSPGTDEKLFF. The DNA for the CDR3 is TGCGCCAGCAGCCCCGGGACAGATGAAAAACTGTTTTTT.